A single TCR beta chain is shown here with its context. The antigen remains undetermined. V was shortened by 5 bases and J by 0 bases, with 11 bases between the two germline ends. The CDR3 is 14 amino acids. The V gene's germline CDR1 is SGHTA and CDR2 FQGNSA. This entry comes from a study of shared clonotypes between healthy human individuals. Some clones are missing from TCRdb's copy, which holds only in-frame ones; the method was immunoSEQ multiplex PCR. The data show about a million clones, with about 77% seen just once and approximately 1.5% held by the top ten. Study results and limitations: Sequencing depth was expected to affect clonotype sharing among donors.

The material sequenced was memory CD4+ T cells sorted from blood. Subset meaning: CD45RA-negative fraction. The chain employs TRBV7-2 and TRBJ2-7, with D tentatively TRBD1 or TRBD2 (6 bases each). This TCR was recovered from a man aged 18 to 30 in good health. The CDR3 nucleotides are TGTGCCAGCAGCGAGGGGGGCGCCTCCTACGAGCAGTACTTC. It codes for CASSEGGASYEQYF. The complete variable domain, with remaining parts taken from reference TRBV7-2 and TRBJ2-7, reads GAGVSQSPSNKVTEKGKDVELRCDPISGHTALYWYRQSLGQGLEFLIYFQGNSAPDKSGLPSDRFSAERTGGSVSTLTIQRTQQEDSAVYLCASSEGGASYEQYFGPGTRLTVT.